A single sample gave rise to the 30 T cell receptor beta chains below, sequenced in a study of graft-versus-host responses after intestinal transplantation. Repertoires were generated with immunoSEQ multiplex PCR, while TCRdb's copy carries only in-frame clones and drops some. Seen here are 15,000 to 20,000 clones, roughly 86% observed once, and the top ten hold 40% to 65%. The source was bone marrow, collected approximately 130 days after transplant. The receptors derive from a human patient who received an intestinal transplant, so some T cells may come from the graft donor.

CDR3 sequence reads: CASVTTDGSEQYF. Here the CDR3 DNA reads TGTGCCAGCGTTACGACGGACGGCTCCGAGCAGTACTTC. The chain has TRBV2 and TRBJ2-7, with D uncertain. Trimming stripped 8 bases from V and 6 bases from J, with 17 bases between. The CDR3 has 13 amino acids. Looked up from germline, CDR1 is SNHLY and CDR2 is FYNNEI.

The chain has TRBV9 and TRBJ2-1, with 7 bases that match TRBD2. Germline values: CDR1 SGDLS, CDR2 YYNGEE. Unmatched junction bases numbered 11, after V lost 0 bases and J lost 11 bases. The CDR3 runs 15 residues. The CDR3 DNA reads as TGTGCCAGCAGCGTAGGGTGGGGAGGGGCCGGGAAGCAGTTCTTC. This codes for CASSVGWGGAGKQFF.

The CDR3 region has the DNA TGTGCCAGCAGTCCCCCGACCTTACCGATGCCCTATGGCTACACCTTC. Encoded protein: CASSPPTLPMPYGYTF. The chain recombines TRBV28 with TRBJ1-2; no clear D. This CDR3 spans 16 amino acids. Germline V gives CDR1 MDHEN, CDR2 SYDVKM. The V and J ends lost 5 bases and 4 bases respectively, with 20 bases between them.

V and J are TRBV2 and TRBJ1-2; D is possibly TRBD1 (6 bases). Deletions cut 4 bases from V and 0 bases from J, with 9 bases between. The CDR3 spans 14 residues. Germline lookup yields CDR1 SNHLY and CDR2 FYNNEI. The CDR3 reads CASSGSGANYGYTF. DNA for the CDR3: TGTGCCAGCAGTGGGTCAGGGGCTAACTATGGCTACACCTTC.

The CDR3 is CASTLAGGNTEAFF. Written as DNA, the CDR3 is TGTGCCAGCACCCTCGCGGGGGGGAACACTGAAGCTTTCTTT. V is TRBV28 and J is TRBJ1-1, with D perhaps matching TRBD1 (5 bases). Trimming took off 7 bases at V and 1 base at J, with 13 bases between the two ends. The CDR3 loop spans 14 amino acids. Germline CDR1 is MDHEN and CDR2 is SYDVKM.

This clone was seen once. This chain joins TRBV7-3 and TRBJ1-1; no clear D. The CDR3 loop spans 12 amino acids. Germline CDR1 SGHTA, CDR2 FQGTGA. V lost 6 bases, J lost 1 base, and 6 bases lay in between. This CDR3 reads CASSQGNTEAFF. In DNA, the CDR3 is TGTGCCAGCAGTCAAGGGAACACTGAAGCTTTCTTT.

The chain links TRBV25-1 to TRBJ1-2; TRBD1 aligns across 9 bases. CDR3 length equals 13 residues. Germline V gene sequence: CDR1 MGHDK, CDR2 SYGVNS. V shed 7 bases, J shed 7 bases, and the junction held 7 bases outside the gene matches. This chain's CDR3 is CASTTGGVGGYTF. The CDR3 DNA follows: TGTGCCAGCACAACAGGGGGCGTAGGTGGCTACACCTTC.

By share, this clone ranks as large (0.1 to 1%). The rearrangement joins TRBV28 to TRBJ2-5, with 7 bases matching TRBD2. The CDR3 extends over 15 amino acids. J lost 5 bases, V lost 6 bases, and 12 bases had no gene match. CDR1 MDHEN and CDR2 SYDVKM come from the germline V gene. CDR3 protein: CASRLTSGARETQYF. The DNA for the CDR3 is TGTGCCAGCAGATTAACAAGCGGGGCCCGGGAGACCCAGTACTTC.

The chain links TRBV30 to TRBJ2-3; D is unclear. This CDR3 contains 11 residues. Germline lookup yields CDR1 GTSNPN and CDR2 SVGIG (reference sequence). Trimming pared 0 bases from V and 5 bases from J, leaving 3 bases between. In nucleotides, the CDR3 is TGTGCCTGGAGTGTGATAGATACGCAGTATTTT. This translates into CAWSVIDTQYF.

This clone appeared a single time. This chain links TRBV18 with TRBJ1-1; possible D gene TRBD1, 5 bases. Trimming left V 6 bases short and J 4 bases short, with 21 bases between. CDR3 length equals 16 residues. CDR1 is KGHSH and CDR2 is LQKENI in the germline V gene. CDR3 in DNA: TGTGCCAGCTCCGTGTACGAGGGGTCCATGGGCACTGAAGCTTTCTTT. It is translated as CASSVYEGSMGTEAFF.

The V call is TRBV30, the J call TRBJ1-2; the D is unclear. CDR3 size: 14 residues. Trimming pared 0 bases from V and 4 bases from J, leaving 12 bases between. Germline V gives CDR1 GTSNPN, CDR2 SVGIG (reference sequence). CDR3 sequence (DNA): TGTGCCTGGAGTGTACGACGGGTGCCCTATGGCTACACCTTC. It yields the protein CAWSVRRVPYGYTF.

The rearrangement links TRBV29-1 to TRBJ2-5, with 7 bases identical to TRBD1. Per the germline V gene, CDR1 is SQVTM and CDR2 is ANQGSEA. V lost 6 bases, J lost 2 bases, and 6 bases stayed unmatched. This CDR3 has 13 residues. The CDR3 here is CSVIPGQQETQYF. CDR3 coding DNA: TGCAGCGTGATACCGGGACAGCAAGAGACCCAGTACTTC.

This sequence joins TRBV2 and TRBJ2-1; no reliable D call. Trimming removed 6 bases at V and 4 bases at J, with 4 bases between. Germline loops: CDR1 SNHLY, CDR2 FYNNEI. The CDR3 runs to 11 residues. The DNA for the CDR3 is TGTGCCAGCAGCTATTACAATGAGCAGTTCTTC. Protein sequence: CASSYYNEQFF.

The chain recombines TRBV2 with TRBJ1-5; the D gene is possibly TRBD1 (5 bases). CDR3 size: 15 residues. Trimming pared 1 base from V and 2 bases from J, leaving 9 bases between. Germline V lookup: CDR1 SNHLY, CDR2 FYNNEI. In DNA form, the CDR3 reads TGTGCCAGCAGTGAAGTGCAGGGTGGCAATCAGCCCCAGCATTTT. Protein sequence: CASSEVQGGNQPQHF.

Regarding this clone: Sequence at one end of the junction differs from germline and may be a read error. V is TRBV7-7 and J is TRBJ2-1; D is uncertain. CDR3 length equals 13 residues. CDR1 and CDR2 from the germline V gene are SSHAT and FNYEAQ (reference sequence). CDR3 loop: CASSLAASNEQFF. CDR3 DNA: TGTGCTAGCAGCTTAGCAGCGTCCAATGAGCAGTTCTTC.

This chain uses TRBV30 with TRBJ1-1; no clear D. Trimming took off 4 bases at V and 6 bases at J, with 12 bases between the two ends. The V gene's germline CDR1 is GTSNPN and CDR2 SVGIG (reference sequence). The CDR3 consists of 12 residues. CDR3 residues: CAWNSYVAEAFF. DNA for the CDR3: TGTGCCTGGAATTCGTATGTGGCTGAAGCTTTCTTT.

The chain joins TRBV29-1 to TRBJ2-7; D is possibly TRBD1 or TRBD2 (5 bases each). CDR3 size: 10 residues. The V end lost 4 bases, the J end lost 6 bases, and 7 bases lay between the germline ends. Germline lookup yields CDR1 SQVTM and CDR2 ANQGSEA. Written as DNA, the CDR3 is TGCAGCGTTGCAGGGACCGAGCAGTACTTC. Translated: CSVAGTEQYF.

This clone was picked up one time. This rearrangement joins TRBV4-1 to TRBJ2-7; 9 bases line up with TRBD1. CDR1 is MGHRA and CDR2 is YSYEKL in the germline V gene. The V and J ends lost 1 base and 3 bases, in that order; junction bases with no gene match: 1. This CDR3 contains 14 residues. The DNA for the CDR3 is TGCGCCAGCAGCCAAGGGACAGGGGACTACGAGCAGTACTTC. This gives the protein CASSQGTGDYEQYF.

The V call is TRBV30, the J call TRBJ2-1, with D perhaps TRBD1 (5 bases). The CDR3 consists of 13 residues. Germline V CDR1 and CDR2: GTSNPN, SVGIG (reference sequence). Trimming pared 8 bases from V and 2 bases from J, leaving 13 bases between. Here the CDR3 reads CARRAGPYNEQFF. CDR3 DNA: TGTGCCCGTCGGGCAGGGCCCTACAATGAGCAGTTCTTC.

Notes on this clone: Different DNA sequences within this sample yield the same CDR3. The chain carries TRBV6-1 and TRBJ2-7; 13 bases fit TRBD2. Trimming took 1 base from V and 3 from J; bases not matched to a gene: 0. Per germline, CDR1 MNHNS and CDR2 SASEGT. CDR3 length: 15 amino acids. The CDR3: CASSEGTSGSYEQYF. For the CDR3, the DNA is TGTGCCAGCAGTGAAGGGACTAGCGGGAGCTACGAGCAGTACTTC.

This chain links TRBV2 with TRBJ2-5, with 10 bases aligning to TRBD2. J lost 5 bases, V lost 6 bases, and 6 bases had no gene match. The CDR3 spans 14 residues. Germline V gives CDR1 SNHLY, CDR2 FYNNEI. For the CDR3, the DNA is TGTGCCAGCAGAGCGGGAGGGCTGGGGGAGACCCAGTACTTC. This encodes CASRAGGLGETQYF.

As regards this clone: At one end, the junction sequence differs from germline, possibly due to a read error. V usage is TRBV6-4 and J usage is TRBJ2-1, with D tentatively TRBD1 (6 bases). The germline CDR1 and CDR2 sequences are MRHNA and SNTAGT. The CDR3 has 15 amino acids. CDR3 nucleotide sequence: TGTGCCAACAGTGACGGGCCGGACAGCTACAATGAGCAGTTCTTC. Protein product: CANSDGPDSYNEQFF.

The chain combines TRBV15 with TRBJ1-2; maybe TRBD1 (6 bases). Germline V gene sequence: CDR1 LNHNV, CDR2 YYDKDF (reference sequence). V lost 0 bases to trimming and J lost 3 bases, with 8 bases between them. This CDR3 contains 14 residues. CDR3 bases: TGTGCCACCAGCAGAGACAGGGGTGACTATGGCTACACCTTC. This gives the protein CATSRDRGDYGYTF. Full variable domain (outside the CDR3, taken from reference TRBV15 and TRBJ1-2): DAMVIQNPRYQVTQFGKPVTLSCSQTLNHNVMYWYQQKSSQAPKLLFHYYDKDFNNEADTPDNFQSRRPNTSFCFLDIRSPGLGDTAMYLCATSRDRGDYGYTFGSGTRLTVV.

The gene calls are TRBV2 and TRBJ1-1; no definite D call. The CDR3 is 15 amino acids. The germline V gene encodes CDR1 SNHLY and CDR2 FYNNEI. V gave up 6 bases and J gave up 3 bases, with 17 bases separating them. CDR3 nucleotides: TGTGCCAGCAGCGGCCTGGACGTGTGGGACACTGAAGCTTTCTTT. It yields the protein CASSGLDVWDTEAFF.

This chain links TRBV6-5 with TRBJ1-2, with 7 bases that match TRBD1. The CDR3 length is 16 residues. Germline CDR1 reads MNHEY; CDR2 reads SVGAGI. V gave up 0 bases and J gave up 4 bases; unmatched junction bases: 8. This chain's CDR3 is CASSYSMGQPLYGYTF. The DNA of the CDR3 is TGTGCCAGCAGTTACTCGATGGGACAGCCGCTCTATGGCTACACCTTC.

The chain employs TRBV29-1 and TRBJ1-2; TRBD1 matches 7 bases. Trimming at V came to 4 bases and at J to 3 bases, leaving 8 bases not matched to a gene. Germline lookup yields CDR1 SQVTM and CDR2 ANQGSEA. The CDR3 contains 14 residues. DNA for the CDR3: TGCAGCGTTGGGGGTCGAGGGGGCGACTATGGCTACACCTTC. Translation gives CSVGGRGGDYGYTF.

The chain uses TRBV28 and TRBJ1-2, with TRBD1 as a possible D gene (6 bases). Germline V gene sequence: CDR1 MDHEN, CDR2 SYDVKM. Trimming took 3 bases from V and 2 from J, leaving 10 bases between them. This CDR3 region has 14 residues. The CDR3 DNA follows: TGTGCCAGCAGTTTTTCAGGGGCGAACTATGGCTACACCTTC. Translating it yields CASSFSGANYGYTF.

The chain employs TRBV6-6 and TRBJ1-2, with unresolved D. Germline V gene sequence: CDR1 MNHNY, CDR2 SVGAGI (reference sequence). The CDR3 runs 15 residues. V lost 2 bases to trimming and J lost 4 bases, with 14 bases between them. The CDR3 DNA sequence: TGTGCCAGCAGTTACCAGTCATCCTTCCGCTATGGCTACACCTTC. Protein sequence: CASSYQSSFRYGYTF.

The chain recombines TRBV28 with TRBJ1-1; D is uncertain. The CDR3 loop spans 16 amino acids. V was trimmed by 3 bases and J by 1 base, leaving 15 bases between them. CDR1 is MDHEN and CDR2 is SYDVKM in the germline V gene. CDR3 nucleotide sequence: TGTGCCAGCAGTTTTCGTATAATATCGGGGAACACTGAAGCTTTCTTT. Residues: CASSFRIISGNTEAFF.

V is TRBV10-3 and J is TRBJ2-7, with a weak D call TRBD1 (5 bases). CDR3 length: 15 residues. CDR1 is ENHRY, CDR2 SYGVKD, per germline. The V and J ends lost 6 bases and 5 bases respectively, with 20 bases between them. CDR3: CAISNRQTSGDEQYF. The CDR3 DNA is TGTGCCATCAGCAACAGACAGACTTCTGGCGACGAGCAGTACTTC.